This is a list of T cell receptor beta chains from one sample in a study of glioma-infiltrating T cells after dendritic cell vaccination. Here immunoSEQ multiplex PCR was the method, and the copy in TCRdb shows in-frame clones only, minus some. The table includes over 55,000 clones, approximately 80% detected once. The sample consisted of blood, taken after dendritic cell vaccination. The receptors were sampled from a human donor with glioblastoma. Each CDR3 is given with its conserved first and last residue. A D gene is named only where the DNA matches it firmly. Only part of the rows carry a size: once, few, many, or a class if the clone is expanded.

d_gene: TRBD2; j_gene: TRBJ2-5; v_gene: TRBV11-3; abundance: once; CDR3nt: TGTGCCAGCAGGGCGGGGGGCCCCCGGCAAGAGACCCAGTACTTC; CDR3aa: CASRAGGPRQETQYF
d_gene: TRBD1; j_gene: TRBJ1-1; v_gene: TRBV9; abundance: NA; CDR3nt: TGTGCCAGCAGCGGCAGGACAGGGGGCAGGACTGAAGCTTTCTTT; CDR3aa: CASSGRTGGRTEAFF
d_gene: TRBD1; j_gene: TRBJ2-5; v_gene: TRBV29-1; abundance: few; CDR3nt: TGCAGCGTAGGATGGACAGGGGGGCAAGAGACCCAGTACTTC; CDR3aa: CSVGWTGGQETQYF
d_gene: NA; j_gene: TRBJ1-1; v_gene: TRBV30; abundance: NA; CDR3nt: TGTGCCTGGAGTGTACTCACTGAAGCTTTCTTT; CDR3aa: CAWSVLTEAFF
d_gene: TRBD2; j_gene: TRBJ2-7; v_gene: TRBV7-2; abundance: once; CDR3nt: TGTGCCAGCAGCTTAAGCTGGCGGGGGGGCGGGGAGCAGTACTTC; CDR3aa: CASSLSWRGGGEQYF
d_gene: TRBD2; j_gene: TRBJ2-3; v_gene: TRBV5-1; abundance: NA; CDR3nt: TGCGCCAGCAGCTTCGGCGGGGGGAGGGATACGCAGTATTTT; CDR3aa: CASSFGGGRDTQYF
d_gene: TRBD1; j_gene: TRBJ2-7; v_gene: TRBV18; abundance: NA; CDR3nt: TGTGCCACCCGAGGTGGTACAGGGGAGTCATCTGAGCAGTACTTC; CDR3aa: CATRGGTGESSEQYF
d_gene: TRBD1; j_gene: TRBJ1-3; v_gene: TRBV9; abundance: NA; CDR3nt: TGTGCCAGCAGCGCCCTCAGGGGGTCTGGAAACACCATATATTTT; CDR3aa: CASSALRGSGNTIYF
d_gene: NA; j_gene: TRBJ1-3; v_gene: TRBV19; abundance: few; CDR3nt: TGTGCCAGTAGTTCGGGACTCTCTGGAAACACCATATATTTT; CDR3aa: CASSSGLSGNTIYF
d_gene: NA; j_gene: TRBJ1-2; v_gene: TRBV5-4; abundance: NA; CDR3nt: TGTGCCAGCAGCTTGGCCCTCTATGGCTACACCTTC; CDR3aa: CASSLALYGYTF
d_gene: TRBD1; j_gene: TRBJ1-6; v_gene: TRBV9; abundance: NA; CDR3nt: TGTGCCAGCAGCCCCTGGACAGGGGGTTCCCCCCTCCACTTT; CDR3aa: CASSPWTGGSPLHF
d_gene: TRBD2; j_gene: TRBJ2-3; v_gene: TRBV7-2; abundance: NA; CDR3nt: TGTGCCAGCAGCTTACCGCGCGGGGGGAGCACAGATACGCAGTATTTT; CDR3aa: CASSLPRGGSTDTQYF
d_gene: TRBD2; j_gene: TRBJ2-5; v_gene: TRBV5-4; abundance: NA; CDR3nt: TGTGCCAGCAGCGGCGGGAGTTTCCAAGAGACCCAGTACTTC; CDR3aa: CASSGGSFQETQYF
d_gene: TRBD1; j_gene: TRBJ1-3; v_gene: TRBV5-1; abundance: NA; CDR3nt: TGCGCCAGCAGCGCCGGGACAGGGGATACAGGAAACACCATATATTTT; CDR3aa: CASSAGTGDTGNTIYF
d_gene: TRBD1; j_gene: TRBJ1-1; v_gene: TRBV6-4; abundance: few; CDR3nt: TGTGCCAGCAAGATACGACAGGGGCGGAACACTGAAGCTTTCTTT; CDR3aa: CASKIRQGRNTEAFF
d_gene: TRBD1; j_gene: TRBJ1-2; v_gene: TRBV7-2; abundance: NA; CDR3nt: TGTGCCAGCAGCCCCGGGACAGGGGGCTATGGCTACACCTTC; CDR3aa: CASSPGTGGYGYTF
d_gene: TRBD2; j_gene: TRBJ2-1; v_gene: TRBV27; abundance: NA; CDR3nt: TGTGCCAGCAGTTTCTCGGGGGGACCCTACAATGAGCAGTTCTTC; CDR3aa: CASSFSGGPYNEQFF
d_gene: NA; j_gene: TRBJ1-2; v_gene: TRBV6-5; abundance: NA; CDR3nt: TGTGCCAGCAGTCCCGGGGGGGGCTATGGCTACACCTTC; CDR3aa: CASSPGGGYGYTF
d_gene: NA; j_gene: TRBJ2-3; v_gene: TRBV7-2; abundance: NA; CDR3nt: TGTGCCAGCAGCTTAGCCGTCGGGTCAGATACGCAGTATTTT; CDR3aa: CASSLAVGSDTQYF
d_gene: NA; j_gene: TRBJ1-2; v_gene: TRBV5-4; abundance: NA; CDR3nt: TGTGCCAGCAGCCCGACCCCAGGGGCTAACTATGGCTACACCTTC; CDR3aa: CASSPTPGANYGYTF
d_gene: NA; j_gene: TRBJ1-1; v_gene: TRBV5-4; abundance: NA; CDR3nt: TGTGCCAGCAGCTTGGGGCAGTCAATGAACACTGAAGCTTTCTTT; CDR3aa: CASSLGQSMNTEAFF
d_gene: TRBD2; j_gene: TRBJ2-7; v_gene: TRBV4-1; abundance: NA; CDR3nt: TGCGCCAGCAGCCAGACCCAGGCGCCAGCGGGGAGCTACGAGCAGTACTTC; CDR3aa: CASSQTQAPAGSYEQYF
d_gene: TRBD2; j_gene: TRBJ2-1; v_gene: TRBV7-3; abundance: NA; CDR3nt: TGTGCCAGCAGCTTAGTAGCGGGGGGGTACAATGAGCAGTTCTTC; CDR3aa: CASSLVAGGYNEQFF
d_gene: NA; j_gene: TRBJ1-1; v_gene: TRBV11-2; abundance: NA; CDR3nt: TGTGCCAGCAGCTTATTCACAGGCTTTAACACTGAAGCTTTCTTT; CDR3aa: CASSLFTGFNTEAFF
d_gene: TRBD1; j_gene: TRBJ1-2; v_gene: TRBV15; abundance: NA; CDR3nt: TGTGCCACCAGCGGTACAGGGGTTAGACATGGCTACACCTTC; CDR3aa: CATSGTGVRHGYTF
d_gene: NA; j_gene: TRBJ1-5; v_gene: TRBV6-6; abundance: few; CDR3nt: TGTGCCAGCAGTCCGTATAGCAATCAGCCCCAGCATTTT; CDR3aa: CASSPYSNQPQHF
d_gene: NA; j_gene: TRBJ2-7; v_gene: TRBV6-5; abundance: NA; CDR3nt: TGTGCCAGCAGTTCCTTGGGGGGGGCAGGGATCTACGAGCAGTACTTC; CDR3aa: CASSSLGGAGIYEQYF
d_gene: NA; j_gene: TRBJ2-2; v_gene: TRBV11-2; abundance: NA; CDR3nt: TGTGCCAGCAGCCGCGCTCGGGACTCCCACACCGGGGAGCTGTTTTTT; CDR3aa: CASSRARDSHTGELFF
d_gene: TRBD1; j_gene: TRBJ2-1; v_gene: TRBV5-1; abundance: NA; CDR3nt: TGCGCCAGCAGCTTATGGACAGGTACGAATGAGCAGTTCTTC; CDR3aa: CASSLWTGTNEQFF
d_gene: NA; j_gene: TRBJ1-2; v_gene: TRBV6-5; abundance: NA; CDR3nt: TGTGCCAGCAGTTACGGGGGGGCGGGTGGCTACACCTTC; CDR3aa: CASSYGGAGGYTF
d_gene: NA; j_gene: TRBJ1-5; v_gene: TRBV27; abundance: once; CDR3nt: TGTGCCAGCAGCCAGGGGTCTAGCAATCAGCCCCAGCATTTT; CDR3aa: CASSQGSSNQPQHF
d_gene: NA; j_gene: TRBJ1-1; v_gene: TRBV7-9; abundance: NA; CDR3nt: TGTGCCAGCAGCTTTCCAGTCAACACTGAAGCTTTCTTT; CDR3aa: CASSFPVNTEAFF
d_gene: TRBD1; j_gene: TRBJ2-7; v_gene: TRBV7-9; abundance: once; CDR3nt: TGTGCCAGCAGCCAGACAGGGGTGAACGAGCAGTACTTC; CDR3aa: CASSQTGVNEQYF
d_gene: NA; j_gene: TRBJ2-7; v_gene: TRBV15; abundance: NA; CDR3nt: TGTGCCACCAGCAGAGTGGGGTTTAGCGGCTCCTACGAGCAGTACTTC; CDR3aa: CATSRVGFSGSYEQYF
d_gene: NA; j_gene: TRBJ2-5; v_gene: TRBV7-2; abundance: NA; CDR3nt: TGTGCCAGCAGCAAACGGACAGATAGCGAGACCCAGTACTTC; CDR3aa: CASSKRTDSETQYF
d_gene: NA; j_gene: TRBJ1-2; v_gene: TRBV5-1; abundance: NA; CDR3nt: TGCGCCAGCAGCCCGGGGGATCAATTTGAGGGCTACACCTTC; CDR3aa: CASSPGDQFEGYTF
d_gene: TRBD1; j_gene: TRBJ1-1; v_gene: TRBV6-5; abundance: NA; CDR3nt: TGTGCCAGCAGTCCAGGGACAGGTACCACTGAAGCTTTCTTT; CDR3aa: CASSPGTGTTEAFF
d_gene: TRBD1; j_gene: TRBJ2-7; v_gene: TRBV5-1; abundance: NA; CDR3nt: TGCGCCAGCAACCGGGACAGGGAGGAGCAGTACTTC; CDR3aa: CASNRDREEQYF
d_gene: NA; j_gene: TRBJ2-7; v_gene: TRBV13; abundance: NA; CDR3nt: TGTGCCAGCAGCTTCTCGCGCGGAGCTCGGGGGCAGTACTTC; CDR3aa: CASSFSRGARGQYF
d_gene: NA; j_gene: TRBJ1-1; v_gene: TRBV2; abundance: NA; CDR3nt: TGTGCCAGCCTCTATTCTCCTGAAGCTTTCTTT; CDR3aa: CASLYSPEAFF